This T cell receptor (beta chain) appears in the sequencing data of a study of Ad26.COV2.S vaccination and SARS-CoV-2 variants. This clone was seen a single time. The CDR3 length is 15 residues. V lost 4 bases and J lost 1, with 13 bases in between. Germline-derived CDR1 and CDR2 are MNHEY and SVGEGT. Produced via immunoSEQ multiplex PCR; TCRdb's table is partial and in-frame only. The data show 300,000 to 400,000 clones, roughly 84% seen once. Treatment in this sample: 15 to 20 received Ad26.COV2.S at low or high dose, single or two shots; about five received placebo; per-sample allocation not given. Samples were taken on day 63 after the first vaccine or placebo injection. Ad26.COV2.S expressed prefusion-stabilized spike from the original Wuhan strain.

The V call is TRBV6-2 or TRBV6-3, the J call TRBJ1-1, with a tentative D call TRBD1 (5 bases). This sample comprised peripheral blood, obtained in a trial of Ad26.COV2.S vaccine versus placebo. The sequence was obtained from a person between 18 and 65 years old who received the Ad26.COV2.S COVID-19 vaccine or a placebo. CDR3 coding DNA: TGTGCCAGCAGTTCACTGACAGCGTCGAACACTGAAGCTTTCTTT. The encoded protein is CASSSLTASNTEAFF.